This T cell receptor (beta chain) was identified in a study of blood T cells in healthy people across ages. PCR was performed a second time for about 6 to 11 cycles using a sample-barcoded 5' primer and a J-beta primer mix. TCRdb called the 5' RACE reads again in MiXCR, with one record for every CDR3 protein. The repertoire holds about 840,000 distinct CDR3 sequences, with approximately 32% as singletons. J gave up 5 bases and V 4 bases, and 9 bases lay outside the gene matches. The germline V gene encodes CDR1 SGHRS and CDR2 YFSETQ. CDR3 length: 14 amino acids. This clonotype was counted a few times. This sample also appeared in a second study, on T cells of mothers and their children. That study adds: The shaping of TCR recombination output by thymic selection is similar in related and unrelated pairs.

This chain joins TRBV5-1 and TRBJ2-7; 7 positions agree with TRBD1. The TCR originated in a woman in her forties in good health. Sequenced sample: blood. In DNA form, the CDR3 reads TGCGCCAGCAGCACAGAGGGACAGATAAACGAGCAGTACTTC. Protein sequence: CASSTEGQINEQYF.